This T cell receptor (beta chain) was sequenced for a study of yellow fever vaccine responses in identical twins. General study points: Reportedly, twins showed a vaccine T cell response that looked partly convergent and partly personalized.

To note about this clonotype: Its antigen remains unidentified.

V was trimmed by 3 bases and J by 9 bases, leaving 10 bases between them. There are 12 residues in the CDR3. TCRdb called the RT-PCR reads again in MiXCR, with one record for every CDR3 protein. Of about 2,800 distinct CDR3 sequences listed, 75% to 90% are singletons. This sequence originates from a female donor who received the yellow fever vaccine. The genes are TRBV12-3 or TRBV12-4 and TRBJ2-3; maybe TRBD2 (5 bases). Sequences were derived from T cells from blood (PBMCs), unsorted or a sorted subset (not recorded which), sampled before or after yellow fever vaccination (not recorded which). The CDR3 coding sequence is TGTGCCAGCAGTTTTAGTTCGGGGACGCAGTATTTT. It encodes CASSFSSGTQYF.